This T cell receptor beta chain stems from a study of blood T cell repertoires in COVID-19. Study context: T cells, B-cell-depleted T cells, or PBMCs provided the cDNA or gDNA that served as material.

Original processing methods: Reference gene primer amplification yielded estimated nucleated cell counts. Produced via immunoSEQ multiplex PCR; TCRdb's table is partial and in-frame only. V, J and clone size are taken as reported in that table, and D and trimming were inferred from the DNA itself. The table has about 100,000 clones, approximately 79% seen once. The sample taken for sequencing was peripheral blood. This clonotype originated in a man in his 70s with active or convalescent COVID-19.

This chain's CDR3 is CASSPRTGAQYF. The CDR3, as DNA: TGTGCCAGCAGCCCCCGGACGGGGGCCCAGTACTTC. This chain links TRBV13 with TRBJ2-5; TRBD2 might be the D (6 bases). V was shortened by 5 bases and J by 9 bases, with 13 bases between the two germline ends. CDR1 is PRHDT and CDR2 is FYEKMQ in the germline V gene (reference sequence). CDR3 length: 12 amino acids.